The 14 T cell receptor beta chains below all came from one sample that was sequenced in a study of shared clonotypes between healthy human individuals. Generated by immunoSEQ multiplex PCR, the TCRdb table keeps only in-frame clones and is missing some. Altogether about 2 million clones are present, about 95% being singletons, with the ten largest covering roughly 1%. Naive-designated CD8 cells lacked CD45RO, were positively enriched for CCR7, and omitted terminally differentiated effector memory CD45RA+ cells. The sample comprised naive CD8+ T cells sorted from blood. These receptors were collected from a man between 18 and 35 years old in good health.

The CDR3 loop is CASSLVALMGTEAFF. The CDR3 coding sequence is TGTGCCAGCAGCTTAGTTGCACTGATGGGGACTGAAGCTTTCTTT. This chain uses TRBV11-2 with TRBJ1-1; D is ambiguous. This CDR3 is built from 15 residues. Trimming removed 1 base from V and 5 bases from J, with 14 bases in between. Germline lookup yields CDR1 SGHAT and CDR2 FQNNGV.

The rearrangement links TRBV18 to TRBJ2-2; D unclear. The CDR3 sequence is 11 residues long. The germline V and J ends were trimmed by 2 bases and 7 bases, with 2 bases remaining between them. The V gene's germline CDR1 is KGHSH and CDR2 LQKENI. CDR3 bases: TGTGCCAGCTCACCAGTCGGGGAGCTGTTTTTT. Its translation is CASSPVGELFF.

The rearrangement links TRBV7-9 to TRBJ2-3; D is possibly TRBD1 (5 bases). The CDR3 loop spans 15 amino acids. The V gene's germline CDR1 is SEHNR and CDR2 FQNEAQ (reference sequence). The V gene lost 5 bases and the J gene lost 1 base, with 13 bases spanning the gap. CDR3 loop: CASSPQQGRTDTQYF. CDR3 bases: TGTGCCAGCAGCCCCCAGCAGGGTCGCACAGATACGCAGTATTTT.

The rearrangement joins TRBV4-1 to TRBJ2-2; TRBD2 matches at 11 bases. Unmatched junction bases numbered 5, after V lost 4 bases and J lost 7 bases. Germline V gene sequence: CDR1 MGHRA, CDR2 YSYEKL. This CDR3 is built from 15 residues. This CDR3 reads CASSRLTSGGGELFF. DNA for the CDR3: TGCGCCAGCAGCCGACTTACTAGCGGGGGCGGGGAGCTGTTTTTT.

This clone appeared once. The chain recombines TRBV6-4 with TRBJ1-1; D ambiguous. The CDR3 sequence is 14 residues long. V was pared by 2 bases and J by 2 bases, with 9 bases between. Germline V gives CDR1 MRHNA, CDR2 SNTAGT. The CDR3 region is CASSDQTSNTEAFF. The DNA of the CDR3 is TGTGCCAGCAGTGACCAGACGAGCAACACTGAAGCTTTCTTT.

The V call is TRBV27, the J call TRBJ1-5, with 8 bases that match TRBD1. V gave up 4 bases and J gave up 2 bases; unmatched junction bases: 7. CDR3 length: 16 amino acids. Looked up from germline, CDR1 is MNHEY and CDR2 is SMNVEV (reference sequence). The CDR3 is CASSSLSGQGNQPQHF. The CDR3 DNA reads as TGTGCCAGCAGTTCTCTGTCGGGACAGGGCAATCAGCCCCAGCATTTT.

The chain has TRBV4-3 and TRBJ2-1, with D unresolved. Germline CDR1 is LGHNA and CDR2 is YSLEER. The CDR3 consists of 16 residues. Trimming cost V 3 bases and J 0 bases, with 12 bases left between them. The CDR3 region is CASSQFSPSSYNEQFF. The CDR3, as DNA: TGCGCCAGCAGCCAGTTCTCGCCGAGCTCCTACAATGAGCAGTTCTTC.

The V call is TRBV19, the J call TRBJ1-5; no clear D gene. In germline, CDR1 is LNHDA, CDR2 SQIVND (reference sequence). The CDR3 runs 13 residues. With 5 bases removed from V and 1 base from J, the gap between germline ends came to 6 bases. The CDR3 spells CASSFSSNQPQHF. The CDR3 DNA is TGTGCCAGTAGTTTCAGCAGCAATCAGCCCCAGCATTTT.

This chain uses TRBV27 with TRBJ1-2, with D tentatively TRBD1 (5 bases). The CDR3 totals 14 residues. Trimming pared 2 bases from V and 2 bases from J, leaving 9 bases between. CDR1 is MNHEY and CDR2 is SMNVEV in the germline V gene (reference sequence). The CDR3 region has the DNA TGTGCCAGCAGTTTAGCGGGGCAGAACTATGGCTACACCTTC. Amino acids: CASSLAGQNYGYTF.

V gene TRBV4-1 combines with J gene TRBJ2-7; weak D call: TRBD1 (5 bases). Trimming took 4 bases from V and 5 from J, leaving 12 bases between them. This CDR3 comprises 13 residues. Germline V gene sequence: CDR1 MGHRA, CDR2 YSYEKL. The CDR3 protein is CASSRTQGNEQYF. The CDR3 DNA reads TGCGCCAGCAGCCGAACCCAGGGAAACGAGCAGTACTTC.

J is TRBJ2-7 and V is TRBV10-2, with D uncertain. Per germline, CDR1 WSHSY and CDR2 SAAADI. V was clipped by 2 bases and J by 5 bases, with 7 bases between them. This CDR3 comprises 12 residues. CDR3: CASSEGMNEQYF. The CDR3 nucleotides are TGCGCCAGCAGTGAGGGGATGAACGAGCAGTACTTC.

V and J are TRBV15 and TRBJ2-7; 14 positions match TRBD2. The junction had 10 bases not matched to a gene; V was cut back by 5 bases and J by 1 base. The germline V gene encodes CDR1 LNHNV and CDR2 YYDKDF (reference sequence). The CDR3 has 18 amino acids. CDR3 protein: CATSWGLAGEVGSYEQYF. For the CDR3, the DNA is TGTGCCACCAGCTGGGGACTAGCGGGAGAGGTTGGTTCCTACGAGCAGTACTTC.

V and J are TRBV7-9 and TRBJ1-1, with D perhaps matching TRBD1 (5 bases). The CDR3 totals 16 residues. The V gene's germline CDR1 is SEHNR and CDR2 FQNEAQ (reference sequence). The V end lost 7 bases, the J end lost 1 base, and 19 bases lay between the germline ends. The CDR3 DNA reads TGTGCCAGCACCCGAGGGGCCGGGACTGAGAACACTGAAGCTTTCTTT. Its translation: CASTRGAGTENTEAFF. Looking up the rest from reference TRBV7-9 and TRBJ1-1 gives the full variable domain: DTGVSQNPRHKITKRGQNVTFRCDPISEHNRLYWYRQTLGQGPEFLTYFQNEAQLEKSRLLSDRFSAERPKGSFSTLEIQRTEQGDSAMYLCASTRGAGTENTEAFFGQGTRLTVV.

The chain links TRBV11-2 to TRBJ2-7; D ambiguous. Germline assignment: CDR1 SGHAT and CDR2 FQNNGV. CDR3 length equals 14 residues. Trimming stripped 5 bases from V and 2 bases from J, with 13 bases between. CDR3 sequence reads: CASSPKDGTYEQYF. The DNA of the CDR3 is TGTGCCAGCAGCCCAAAAGATGGTACCTACGAGCAGTACTTC.